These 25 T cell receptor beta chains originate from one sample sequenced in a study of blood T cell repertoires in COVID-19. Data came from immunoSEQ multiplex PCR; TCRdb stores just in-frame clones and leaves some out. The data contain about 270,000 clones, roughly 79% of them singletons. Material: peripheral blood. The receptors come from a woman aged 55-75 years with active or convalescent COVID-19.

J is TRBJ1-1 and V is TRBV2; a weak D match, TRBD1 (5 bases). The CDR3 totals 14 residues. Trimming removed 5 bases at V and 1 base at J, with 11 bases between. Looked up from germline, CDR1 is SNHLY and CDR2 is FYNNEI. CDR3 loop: CASSRETENTEAFF. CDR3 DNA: TGTGCCAGCAGTAGAGAGACAGAGAACACTGAAGCTTTCTTT.

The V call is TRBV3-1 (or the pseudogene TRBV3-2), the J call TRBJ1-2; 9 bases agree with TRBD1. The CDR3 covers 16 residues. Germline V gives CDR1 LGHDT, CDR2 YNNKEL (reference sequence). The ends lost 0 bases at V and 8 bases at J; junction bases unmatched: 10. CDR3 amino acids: CASSQDRPGTGYGYTF. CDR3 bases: TGTGCCAGCAGCCAAGATCGTCCCGGGACAGGGTACGGCTACACCTTC.

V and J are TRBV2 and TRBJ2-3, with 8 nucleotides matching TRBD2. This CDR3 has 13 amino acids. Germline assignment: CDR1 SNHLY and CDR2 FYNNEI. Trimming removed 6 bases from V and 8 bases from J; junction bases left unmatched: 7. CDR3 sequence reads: CASRTGGQGTQYF. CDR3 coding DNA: TGTGCCAGCAGGACGGGGGGGCAAGGTACGCAGTATTTT. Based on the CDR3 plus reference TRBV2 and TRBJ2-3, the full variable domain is EPEVTQTPSHQVTQMGQEVILRCVPISNHLYFYWYRQILGQKVEFLVSFYNNEISEKSEIFDDQFSVERPDGSNFTLKIRSTKLEDSAMYFCASRTGGQGTQYFGPGTRLTVL.

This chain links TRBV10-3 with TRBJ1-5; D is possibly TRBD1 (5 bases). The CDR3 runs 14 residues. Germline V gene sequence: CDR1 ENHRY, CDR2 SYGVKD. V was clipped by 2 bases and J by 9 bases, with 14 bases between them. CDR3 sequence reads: CAISESRASGPQHF. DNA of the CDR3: TGTGCCATCAGTGAGAGCAGGGCTAGTGGGCCCCAGCATTTT.

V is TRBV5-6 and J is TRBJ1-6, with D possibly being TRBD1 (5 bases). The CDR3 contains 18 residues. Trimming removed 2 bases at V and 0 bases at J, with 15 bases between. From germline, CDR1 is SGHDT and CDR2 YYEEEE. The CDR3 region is CASSLSGRASSYNSPLHF. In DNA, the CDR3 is TGTGCCAGCAGCTTATCAGGGCGCGCGAGCTCCTATAATTCACCCCTCCACTTT.

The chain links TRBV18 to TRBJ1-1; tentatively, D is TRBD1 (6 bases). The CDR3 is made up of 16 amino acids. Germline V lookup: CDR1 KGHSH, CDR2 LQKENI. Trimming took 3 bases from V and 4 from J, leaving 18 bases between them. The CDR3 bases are TGTGCCAGCTCACCTCCACTGACAGGATTTCTCACTGAAGCTTTCTTT. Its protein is CASSPPLTGFLTEAFF.

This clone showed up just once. CDR3 DNA: TGTGCCATCAGCAAAACTACCGGGTCCTACGAGCAGTACTTC. Encoded protein: CAISKTTGSYEQYF. V usage is TRBV10-3 and J usage is TRBJ2-7; no definite D call. CDR3 length equals 14 residues. V lost 6 bases and J lost 1, with 13 bases in between. Germline loops: CDR1 ENHRY, CDR2 SYGVKD.

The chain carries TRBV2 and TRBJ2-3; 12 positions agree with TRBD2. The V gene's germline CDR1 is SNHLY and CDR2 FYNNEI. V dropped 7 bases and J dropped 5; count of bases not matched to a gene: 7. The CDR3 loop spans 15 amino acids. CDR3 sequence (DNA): TGTGCCAGCACTAGACTAGCGGGGGTGGGAGATACGCAGTATTTT. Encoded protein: CASTRLAGVGDTQYF.

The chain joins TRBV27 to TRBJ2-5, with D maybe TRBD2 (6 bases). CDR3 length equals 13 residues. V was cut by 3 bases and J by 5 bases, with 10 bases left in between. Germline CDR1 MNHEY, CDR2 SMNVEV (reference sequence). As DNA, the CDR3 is TGTGCCAGCAGTTTTGGGGGGACGGAGACCCAGTACTTC. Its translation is CASSFGGTETQYF.

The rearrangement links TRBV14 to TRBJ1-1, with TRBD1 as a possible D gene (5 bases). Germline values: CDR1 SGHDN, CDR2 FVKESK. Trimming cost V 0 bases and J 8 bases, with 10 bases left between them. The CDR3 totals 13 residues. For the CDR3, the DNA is TGTGCCAGCAGCCAAGAAAGGGGTCGGGAAGCTTTCTTT. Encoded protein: CASSQERGREAFF.

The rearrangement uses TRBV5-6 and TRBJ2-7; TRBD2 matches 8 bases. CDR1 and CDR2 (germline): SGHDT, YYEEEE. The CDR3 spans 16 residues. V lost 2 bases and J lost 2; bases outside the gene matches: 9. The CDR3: CASSFSRSGVPYEQYF. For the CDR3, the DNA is TGTGCCAGCAGCTTCTCCCGTAGCGGGGTTCCCTACGAGCAGTACTTC.

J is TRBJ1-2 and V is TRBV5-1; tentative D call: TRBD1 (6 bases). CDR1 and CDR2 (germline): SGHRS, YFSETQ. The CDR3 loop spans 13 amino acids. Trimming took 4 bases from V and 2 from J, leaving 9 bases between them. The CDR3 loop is CASSNTGNYGYTF. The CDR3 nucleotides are TGCGCCAGCAGCAACACAGGGAACTATGGCTACACCTTC.

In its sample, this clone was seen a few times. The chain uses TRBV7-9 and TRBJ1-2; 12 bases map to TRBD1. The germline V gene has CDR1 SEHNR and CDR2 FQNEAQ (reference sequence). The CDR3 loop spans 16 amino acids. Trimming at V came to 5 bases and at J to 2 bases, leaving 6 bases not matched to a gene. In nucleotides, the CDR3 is TGTGCCAGCAGCCCACCGGGACAGGGGGCGAACTATGGCTACACCTTC. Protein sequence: CASSPPGQGANYGYTF.

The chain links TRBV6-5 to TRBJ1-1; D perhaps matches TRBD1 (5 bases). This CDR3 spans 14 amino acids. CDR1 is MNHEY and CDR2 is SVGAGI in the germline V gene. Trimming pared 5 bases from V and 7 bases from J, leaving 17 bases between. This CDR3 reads CASSQSKGFGEAFF. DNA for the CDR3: TGTGCCAGCAGTCAATCTAAGGGGTTTGGTGAAGCTTTCTTT.

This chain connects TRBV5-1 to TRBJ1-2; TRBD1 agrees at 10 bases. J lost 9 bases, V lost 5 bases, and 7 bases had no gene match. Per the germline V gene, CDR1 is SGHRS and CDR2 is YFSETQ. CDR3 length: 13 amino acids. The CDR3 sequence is CASSGQGVESYTF. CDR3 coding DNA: TGCGCCAGCAGTGGACAGGGGGTAGAAAGCTACACCTTC.

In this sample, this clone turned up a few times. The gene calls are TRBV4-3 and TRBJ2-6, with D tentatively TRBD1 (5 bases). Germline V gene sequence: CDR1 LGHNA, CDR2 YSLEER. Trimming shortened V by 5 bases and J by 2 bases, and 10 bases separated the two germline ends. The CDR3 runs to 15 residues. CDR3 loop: CASSWGRPGANVLTF. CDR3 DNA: TGCGCCAGCAGCTGGGGCCGCCCTGGGGCCAACGTCCTGACTTTC.

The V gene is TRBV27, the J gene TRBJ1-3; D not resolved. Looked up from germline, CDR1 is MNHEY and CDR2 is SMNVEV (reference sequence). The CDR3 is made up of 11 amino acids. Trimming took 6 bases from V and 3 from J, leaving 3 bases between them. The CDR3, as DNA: TGTGCCAGCAGCTTTGGAAACACCATATATTTT. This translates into CASSFGNTIYF.

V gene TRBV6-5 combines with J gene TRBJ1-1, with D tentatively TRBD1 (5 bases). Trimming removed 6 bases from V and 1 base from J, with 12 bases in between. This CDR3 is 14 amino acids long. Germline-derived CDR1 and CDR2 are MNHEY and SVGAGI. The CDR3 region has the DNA TGTGCCAGCAGGCTAAACAGGAAGAACACTGAAGCTTTCTTT. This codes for CASRLNRKNTEAFF.

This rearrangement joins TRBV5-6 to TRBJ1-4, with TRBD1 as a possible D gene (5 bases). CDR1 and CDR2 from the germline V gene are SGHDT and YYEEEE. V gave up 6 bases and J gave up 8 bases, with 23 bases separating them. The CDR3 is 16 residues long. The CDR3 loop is CASTLSLGAGAEKLFF. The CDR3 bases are TGTGCCAGCACCCTATCTCTTGGGGCGGGAGCCGAAAAACTGTTTTTT. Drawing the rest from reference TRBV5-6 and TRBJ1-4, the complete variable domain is DAGVTQSPTHLIKTRGQQVTLRCSPKSGHDTVSWYQQALGQGPQFIFQYYEEEERQRGNFPDRFSGHQFPNYSSELNVNALLLGDSALYLCASTLSLGAGAEKLFFGSGTQLSVL.

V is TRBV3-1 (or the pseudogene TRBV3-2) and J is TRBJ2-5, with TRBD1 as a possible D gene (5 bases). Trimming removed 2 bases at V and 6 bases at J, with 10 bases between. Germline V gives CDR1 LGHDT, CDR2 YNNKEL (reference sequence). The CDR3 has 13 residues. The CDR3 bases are TGTGCCAGCAGCCAATGGCAGGGAAAGACCCAGTACTTC. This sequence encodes CASSQWQGKTQYF.

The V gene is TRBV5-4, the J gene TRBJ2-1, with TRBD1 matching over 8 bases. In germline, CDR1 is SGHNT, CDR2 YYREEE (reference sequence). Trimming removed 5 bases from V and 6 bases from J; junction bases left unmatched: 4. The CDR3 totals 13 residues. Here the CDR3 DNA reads TGTGCCAGCAGACAACAGGGGGTCAATGAGCAGTTCTTC. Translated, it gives CASRQQGVNEQFF.

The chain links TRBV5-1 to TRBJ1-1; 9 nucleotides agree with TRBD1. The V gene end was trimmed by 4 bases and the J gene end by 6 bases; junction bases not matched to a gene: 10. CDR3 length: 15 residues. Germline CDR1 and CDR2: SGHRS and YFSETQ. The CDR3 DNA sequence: TGCGCCAGCAGCCGGGACAGGGCGGGGGTAGCTGAAGCTTTCTTT. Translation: CASSRDRAGVAEAFF.

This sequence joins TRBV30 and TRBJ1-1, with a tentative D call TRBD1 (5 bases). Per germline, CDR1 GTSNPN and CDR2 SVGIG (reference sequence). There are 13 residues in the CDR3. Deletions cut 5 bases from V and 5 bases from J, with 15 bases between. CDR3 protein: CAWEGLGKTEAFF. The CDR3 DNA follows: TGTGCCTGGGAGGGACTGGGGAAGACTGAAGCTTTCTTT.

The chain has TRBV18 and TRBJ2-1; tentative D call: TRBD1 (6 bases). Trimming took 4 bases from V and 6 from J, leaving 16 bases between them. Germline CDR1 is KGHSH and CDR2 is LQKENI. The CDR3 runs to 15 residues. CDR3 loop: CASSRIPDSSNEQFF. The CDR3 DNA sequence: TGTGCCAGCTCACGAATACCGGACAGTTCCAATGAGCAGTTCTTC.

The DNA of the CDR3 is TGTGCCAGCAGCTTCTCTACACAGGGAGAAAAACTGTTTTTT. It specifies CASSFSTQGEKLFF. This rearrangement joins TRBV7-8 to TRBJ1-4, with D maybe TRBD1 (6 bases). The length of the CDR3 is 14 residues. Trimming pared 3 bases from V and 8 bases from J, leaving 13 bases between. The germline CDR1 and CDR2 sequences are SGHVS and FQNEAQ.